This T cell receptor (beta chain) was observed in a study of neurological immune-mediated disorders. General study results and limits: None of the CDR3 amino acid sequences in expanded clones turned up in more than one subject, which points to private repertoires in all groups.

This clonotype was observed at least ten times. Its antigen is unidentified. The CDR3 contains 14 residues. The germline V gene has CDR1 SGHRS and CDR2 YFSETQ. Trimming cost V 3 bases and J 3 bases, with 12 bases left between them. A 10-nucleotide random UMI tagged transcripts in template-switch 5'RACE cDNA synthesis. One entry per CDR3 protein, called by TCRdb with MiXCR from the 5' RACE reads. This table has 55,000 to 65,000 distinct CDR3 sequences, under 4.5% appearing once. The clonotype comes from a young woman with multiple sclerosis. The rearrangement uses TRBV5-1 and TRBJ1-1; D might be TRBD1 (5 bases). The source material was PBMCs. The CDR3 reads CASSSGLWDTEAFF. CDR3 coding DNA: TGCGCCAGCAGCTCAGGGCTTTGGGACACTGAAGCTTTCTTT.